Presented here are 18 T cell receptor beta chains from one specimen sequenced in a study of regulatory T cells in long-lasting Graves disease. Assembly of TCR beta libraries relied on iRepertoire HTBI primers together with Arm-PCR of CDR3 regions. One entry per CDR3 protein results from TCRdb running MiXCR on the multiplex PCR reads. The sample records 400,000 to 450,000 distinct CDR3 sequences, 16% being singletons. The time point is: newly diagnosed GD, antithyroid drugs for less than 3 months. The TCR library was prepared using RNA isolated from PBMCs. The data were also submitted as part of a second study, on T cells in Graves' hyperthyroidism and ophthalmopathy.

The material was peripheral blood mononuclear cells (PBMCs), obtained at new diagnosis, from a patient treated with antithyroid drugs. The origin of the receptors is a young woman with Graves disease.

This clonotype was counted between two and nine times. V gene TRBV20-1 combines with J gene TRBJ2-7; D gene unclear. The CDR3 runs to 14 residues. V lost 1 base to trimming and J lost 3 bases, with 13 bases between them. Per germline, CDR1 DFQATT and CDR2 SNEGSKA (reference sequence). Here the CDR3 DNA reads TGCAGTGCTAGAGGGGGTCGATCCCGCTACGAGCAGTACTTC. It specifies CSARGGRSRYEQYF.

The chain joins TRBV19 to TRBJ1-1; 7 bases are a match to TRBD1. V lost 8 bases and J lost 0; bases outside the gene matches: 6. This CDR3 spans 14 amino acids. Germline V CDR1 and CDR2: LNHDA, SQIVND (reference sequence). CDR3 sequence reads: CASGWDSLNTEAFF. CDR3 DNA: TGTGCCAGTGGATGGGACAGCCTGAACACTGAAGCTTTCTTT.

This clonotype has more than one count but fewer than ten. The V gene is TRBV27, the J gene TRBJ1-5, with D unclear. The CDR3 totals 13 residues. Trimming took 2 bases from V and 7 from J, leaving 9 bases between them. CDR1 and CDR2 from the germline V gene are MNHEY and SMNVEV (reference sequence). The CDR3 DNA is TGTGCCAGCAGTTTAGACTTAAGACAGCCCCAGCATTTT. Protein sequence: CASSLDLRQPQHF.

In this sample, this clonotype turned up many times. The chain uses TRBV7-9 and TRBJ2-7; D uncertain. CDR1 and CDR2 from the germline V gene are SEHNR and FQNEAQ (reference sequence). This CDR3 contains 13 residues. The V end was cut by 10 bases, the J end by 0 bases, with 13 bases between. Written as DNA, the CDR3 is TGTGCCACGACCGGGTCCAGCTCCTACGAGCAGTACTTC. Its translation is CATTGSSSYEQYF.

This clonotype has a count of ten or more. The chain has TRBV2 and TRBJ2-1, with 7 bases that match TRBD1. The CDR3 has 13 residues. The germline CDR1 and CDR2 sequences are SNHLY and FYNNEI. V lost 5 bases, J lost 9 bases, and 7 bases stayed unmatched. CDR3 protein: CASSSTGWVEQFF. CDR3 coding DNA: TGTGCCAGCAGTTCGACAGGGTGGGTTGAGCAGTTCTTC. The complete variable domain, with remaining parts taken from reference TRBV2 and TRBJ2-1, reads EPEVTQTPSHQVTQMGQEVILRCVPISNHLYFYWYRQILGQKVEFLVSFYNNEISEKSEIFDDQFSVERPDGSNFTLKIRSTKLEDSAMYFCASSSTGWVEQFFGPGTRLTVL.

This clonotype occurred many times. This chain links TRBV27 with TRBJ2-1, with 11 bases matching TRBD1. The CDR3 runs 17 residues. The trim removed 3 bases at V and 7 bases at J, leaving 11 bases unmatched. The germline CDR1 and CDR2 sequences are MNHEY and SMNVEV (reference sequence). The CDR3 reads CASSLGMDRGPVNEQFF. CDR3 sequence (DNA): TGTGCCAGCAGTTTGGGGATGGACAGGGGGCCGGTAAATGAGCAGTTCTTC.

This clonotype was recorded many times. The CDR3 reads CSVEGRGANYNEQFF. CDR3 coding DNA: TGCAGCGTTGAAGGGCGGGGGGCGAACTACAATGAGCAGTTCTTC. The rearrangement joins TRBV29-1 to TRBJ2-1; TRBD2 aligns across 8 bases. CDR1 is SQVTM, CDR2 ANQGSEA, per germline. The V and J ends lost 1 base and 3 bases, in that order; junction bases with no gene match: 5. The CDR3 has 15 amino acids.

This clonotype occurred a few times. The V call is TRBV28, the J call TRBJ2-1; D uncertain. V dropped 1 base and J dropped 2 bases, with 6 bases sitting between them. The CDR3 contains 14 residues. Germline assignment: CDR1 MDHEN and CDR2 SYDVKM. DNA for the CDR3: TGTGCCAGCAGTTTATCGGCCCCCTACAATGAGCAGTTCTTC. It is translated as CASSLSAPYNEQFF.

This clonotype came up many times. The gene calls are TRBV27 and TRBJ1-5, with a tentative D call TRBD1 (6 bases). V was clipped by 2 bases and J by 0 bases, with 11 bases between them. The CDR3 is 16 residues long. The germline V gene has CDR1 MNHEY and CDR2 SMNVEV (reference sequence). The CDR3 sequence: CASSLGTPYSNQPQHF. The CDR3 DNA reads TGTGCCAGCAGTTTAGGGACACCCTATAGCAATCAGCCCCAGCATTTT.

The sample holds many counts of this clonotype. The rearrangement joins TRBV20-1 to TRBJ2-3; 11 bases agree with TRBD1. CDR3 length: 19 residues. CDR1 DFQATT and CDR2 SNEGSKA come from the germline V gene (reference sequence). J gave up 1 base and V 2 bases, and 14 bases lay outside the gene matches. The CDR3 DNA follows: TGCAGTGCTAGACCCCAACCGGGACAGGGGGAGTCTCGCACAGATACGCAGTATTTT. Its translation is CSARPQPGQGESRTDTQYF.

The V and J genes are TRBV5-1 and TRBJ2-5, with 9 positions matching TRBD1. Unmatched junction bases numbered 6, after V lost 4 bases and J lost 2 bases. Germline lookup yields CDR1 SGHRS and CDR2 YFSETQ. The CDR3 has 15 residues. The chain's CDR3 is CASSPGTGQQETQYF. Here the CDR3 DNA reads TGCGCCAGCAGCCCCGGGACAGGGCAACAAGAGACCCAGTACTTC.

There are a few counts of this clonotype. The CDR3 DNA sequence: TGCAGTGCCCCTTTCAGCGGTCTTAGTAATGAGCAGTTCTTC. It encodes CSAPFSGLSNEQFF. The chain is built from TRBV20-1 and TRBJ2-1, with D perhaps matching TRBD2 (5 bases). Germline assignment: CDR1 DFQATT and CDR2 SNEGSKA (reference sequence). The CDR3 is 14 residues long. Trimming cost V 6 bases and J 7 bases, with 19 bases left between them.

The chain has TRBV7-8 and TRBJ2-1; 9 bases match TRBD2. With 4 bases clipped from V and 10 bases from J, the junction kept 11 bases outside the gene matches. In germline, CDR1 is SGHVS, CDR2 FQNEAQ. This CDR3 is built from 15 residues. The CDR3 region has the DNA TGTGCCAGCAGCTACCGACTAGCGGAGGGCTACGAGCAGTTCTTC. This sequence encodes CASSYRLAEGYEQFF. Together with reference TRBV7-8 and TRBJ2-1, the CDR3 gives the full variable domain: GAGVSQSPRYKVAKRGQDVALRCDPISGHVSLFWYQQALGQGPEFLTYFQNEAQLDKSGLPSDRFFAERPEGSVSTLKIQRTQQEDSAVYLCASSYRLAEGYEQFFGPGTRLTVL.

The chain recombines TRBV5-4 with TRBJ1-2; a weak D match, TRBD1 (5 bases). There are 16 residues in the CDR3. Germline values: CDR1 SGHNT, CDR2 YYREEE (reference sequence). V was pared by 5 bases and J by 5 bases, with 22 bases between. CDR3 in DNA: TGTGCCAGCAGTTACGTTACGGGACCGTCGGGATATGGCTACACCTTC. Protein sequence: CASSYVTGPSGYGYTF.

This clonotype has a handful of counts. The chain combines TRBV7-6 with TRBJ1-1, with D perhaps matching TRBD1 (5 bases). Germline V gene sequence: CDR1 SGHVS, CDR2 FNYEAQ. V lost 4 bases and J 3 bases, leaving 12 bases between the germline ends. CDR3 length: 14 residues. CDR3 amino acids: CASSSRVSDTEAFF. As DNA, the CDR3 is TGTGCCAGCAGCTCCAGGGTCTCGGACACTGAAGCTTTCTTT.

This clonotype was seen a handful of times. This chain links TRBV12-3 or TRBV12-4 with TRBJ1-1; D is uncertain. The CDR3 has 14 amino acids. V was trimmed by 7 bases and J by 2 bases, leaving 14 bases between them. The chain's CDR3 is CASTPLRTNTEAFF. CDR3 coding DNA: TGTGCCAGCACCCCCTTGAGGACTAACACTGAAGCTTTCTTT.

The table lists this clonotype with many counts. The V gene is TRBV9, the J gene TRBJ2-7; TRBD1 matches at 7 bases. V lost 0 bases and J lost 3; bases outside the gene matches: 9. The CDR3 has 16 residues. Germline V gene sequence: CDR1 SGDLS, CDR2 YYNGEE. CDR3 DNA: TGTGCCAGCAGCGTAGGCTTCTCCCGGGACAGCTACGAGCAGTACTTC. It yields the protein CASSVGFSRDSYEQYF.

This clonotype was picked up a small number of times. The V and J genes are TRBV7-6 and TRBJ2-5, with a possible D match to TRBD2 (6 bases). In germline, CDR1 is SGHVS, CDR2 FNYEAQ. Deletions cut 0 bases from V and 2 bases from J, with 10 bases between. There are 15 residues in the CDR3. The CDR3 region is CASSLAIGSQETQYF. The CDR3 bases are TGTGCCAGCAGCTTAGCCATCGGGAGTCAAGAGACCCAGTACTTC.